This T cell receptor beta chain was sequenced in a study of identical twins (dated by TCRdb to 2016 to 2017). For the study in its entirety: The study deep-sequenced TCR alpha and beta repertoires from monozygotic twins, unrelated adults of various ages and cord blood to test whether fetal clonotypes persist. To rule out contamination, the twin experiments were replicated at different times with different library preparation protocols.

This clonotype occurred a few times. The target of this receptor is not known. Base-call qualities are not available, and no considerably larger clone is one nucleotide away. Every donor in the study was a healthy Caucasian. The twin cohort comprised three pairs of female monozygotic twins, all aged roughly 18 to 30 years. Using Miltenyi CD45RO+ enrichment and human naive T-cell isolation kits, memory (CD45RO+) and naive T cells were isolated from PBMC. Broader findings and caveats from the paper: Abundant cord blood beta clonotypes carried fewer insertions; young adult naive repertoires showed a weaker similar trend, while memory repertoires showed none. Because the same donors could not be followed over many years, conclusions were based on cross-sectional statistical analysis. Out-of-frame TCR alpha sharing in monozygotic twins was systematically underestimated by recombination models, whereas sharing between unrelated individuals was in agreement with the recombination models. Zero-insertion analyses could be partly confounded by invariant T cells such as MAIT and iNKT, though diverse VJ usage argued against such confounding for most clonotypes. Excess twin sharing in beta out-of-frame sequences was weaker because fewer shared sequences lowered the signal-to-noise ratio. Out-of-frame TCR alpha sequences shared between twins showed an excess of low generation-probability sequences compared with coincidental sharing between unrelated individuals.

The CDR3 spans 14 residues, from the cysteine through the phenylalanine. Just the 42-base CDR3 DNA is kept, in frame starting at base 1. V loses 3 bases, J loses 2 bases, and the germline ends lie 10 bases apart. From the germline V gene, CDR1 is SGHAT and CDR2 is FQNNGV. Libraries were made using 5' RACE. The listed sequencing device is Illumina HiSeq 2000. A universal primer binding site was added through template switching, and the final cDNA carried a unique molecular identifier so that TCR cDNA molecules could be counted accurately. First-strand cDNA for TCR alpha and beta chains was synthesized from specific primers in the conserved constant-segment region. To control for contamination, every cDNA library carried two barcodes: a SMART-Mk sample barcode plus Illumina barcodes. TruSeq adapter sequences and Illumina sample barcodes were added in two successive PCR steps. The TCR alpha and beta cDNA libraries were sequenced on the Illumina HiSeq platform using custom primers. The study's processing was this. Unique molecular identifiers were extracted from raw reads with MiGEC, and CDR3 positions were determined with MiXCR. For each individual, recombination models were inferred using an EM algorithm with the repgenHMM and IGoR tools. Shared clonotype analysis was performed with the tcR package in R, normalizing sharing by the product of cloneset sizes. To study raw recombination free of thymic and clonal selection effects, out-of-frame nonproductive sequences were analyzed. Clones were called with MiXCR by TCRdb after fastp trimmed the public reads at Q25, and only in-frame beta chains were retained. CDR3 protein sequences are deduplicated, and each keeps its most common genes and DNA. TCRdb's processing, not the authors' own work, is the source of the V and J calls. This sample gives 200,000 to 250,000 distinct CDR3 sequences in total; 6.5% to 8.5% of them show up just once. The ten most abundant clones make up about 1.9% of the sample.

This same sample was also taken into another study, of yellow fever vaccine responses in identical twins. Per the second study: The authors reported that the T cell response to vaccination in identical twins appeared partly convergent and partly personalized. The study precisely tracked vaccine-responding T cell clones in identical twins.

The receptor comes from a woman aged 18 to 35 in good health. The chain is encoded by TRBV11-2 joined to TRBJ2-5; a weak D assignment points to TRBD2 (5 bases agree). The source material was memory (CD45RO+) T cells sorted from blood. In the paper's terms, the cell subset or site label means: CD45RO+ enriched T cells. In nucleotide form, the sequence is TGTGCCAGCAGCTTTACGGGATCGCAAGAGACCCAGTACTTC. The encoded protein is CASSFTGSQETQYF.